These 20 T cell receptor beta chains originate from one sample sequenced in a study of T cell changes during pregnancy in multiple sclerosis. Sequencing used immunoSEQ multiplex PCR; TCRdb keeps in-frame clones, though not all of them. The top ten hold roughly 1.4% of the sample, which has just under 65,000 clones, 91% seen once. The sequencing here drew on peripheral blood, taken after pregnancy. The receptor set was obtained from a female donor in good health, enrolled as a control in a pregnancy study.

This clone came up once. The chain uses TRBV7-9 and TRBJ1-4, with D uncertain. CDR1 SEHNR and CDR2 FQNEAQ come from the germline V gene (reference sequence). Trimming removed 5 bases at V and 6 bases at J, with 19 bases between. The CDR3 is made up of 16 amino acids. The CDR3: CASSPLGGLVDEKLFF. DNA of the CDR3: TGTGCCAGCAGCCCCCTAGGCGGGTTAGTTGATGAAAAACTGTTTTTT.

The chain joins TRBV9 to TRBJ1-5, with a weak D call TRBD1 (6 bases). CDR1 is SGDLS and CDR2 is YYNGEE in the germline V gene. V lost 0 bases and J lost 7, with 14 bases in between. This CDR3 region has 15 residues. The CDR3 sequence: CASSVAGGSEQPQHF. The CDR3 nucleotides are TGTGCCAGCAGCGTAGCGGGGGGCTCAGAACAGCCCCAGCATTTT.

The rearrangement uses TRBV5-6 and TRBJ2-1; 10 positions agree with TRBD2. The CDR3 is 15 amino acids. The V gene's germline CDR1 is SGHDT and CDR2 YYEEEE. With V trimmed by 1 base and J by 8 bases, 6 bases remained unmatched. The CDR3 nucleotides read TGTGCCAGCAGCTTGTGGCTAGCGGGGGTCGATGAGCAGTTCTTC. Its protein product is CASSLWLAGVDEQFF.

The J gene is TRBJ1-6, the V gene TRBV2; D is possibly TRBD1 (5 bases). The V end was cut by 1 base, the J end by 10 bases, with 14 bases between. This CDR3 comprises 15 residues. Germline V gives CDR1 SNHLY, CDR2 FYNNEI. The CDR3 bases are TGTGCCAGCAGTGAAGGTCGGGGGGGTGTCTCACCCCTCCACTTT. It encodes CASSEGRGGVSPLHF.

J is TRBJ2-5 and V is TRBV6-1; D is ambiguous. CDR1 and CDR2 from the germline V gene are MNHNS and SASEGT. The CDR3 length is 12 residues. Trimming stripped 10 bases from V and 5 bases from J, with 14 bases between. The CDR3 DNA follows: TGTGCCACCGTCTCAAAACGGGAGACCCAGTACTTC. Translated, it gives CATVSKRETQYF.

The V gene is TRBV6-6, the J gene TRBJ1-2; D might be TRBD1 (6 bases). V gave up 4 bases and J gave up 4 bases, with 16 bases separating them. From germline, CDR1 is MNHNY and CDR2 SVGAGI (reference sequence). The length of the CDR3 is 15 residues. This CDR3 reads CASSWDWTVPYGYTF. CDR3 nucleotides: TGTGCCAGCAGTTGGGATTGGACAGTACCCTATGGCTACACCTTC.

V is TRBV19 and J is TRBJ1-2; D is uncertain. V lost 4 bases, J lost 8 bases, and 17 bases lay in between. Germline assignment: CDR1 LNHDA and CDR2 SQIVND (reference sequence). The CDR3 sequence is 14 residues long. CDR3 in amino acids: CASSTGAAYEGYTF. The CDR3 DNA sequence: TGTGCCAGTAGTACCGGAGCGGCCTACGAGGGCTACACCTTC.

The J gene is TRBJ2-7, the V gene TRBV27, with D tentatively TRBD1 (6 bases). Germline V CDR1 and CDR2: MNHEY, SMNVEV (reference sequence). The CDR3 covers 12 residues. The V gene lost 2 bases and the J gene lost 7 bases, with 9 bases spanning the gap. DNA of the CDR3: TGTGCCAGCAGTTTAGTAGGGGGTGAGCAGTACTTC. It is translated as CASSLVGGEQYF.

The chain combines TRBV30 with TRBJ1-2; 8 nucleotides agree with TRBD1. This CDR3 spans 13 amino acids. V gave up 2 bases and J gave up 4 bases; unmatched junction bases: 3. Per germline, CDR1 GTSNPN and CDR2 SVGIG (reference sequence). The CDR3 DNA reads TGTGCCTGGAGTATTCAGGGGGCCTATGGCTACACCTTC. Encoded protein: CAWSIQGAYGYTF.

This chain links TRBV7-8 with TRBJ2-3; 9 bases map to TRBD1. The CDR3 consists of 12 residues. V lost 5 bases, J lost 15 bases, and 9 bases stayed unmatched. The germline gives CDR1 SGHVS, CDR2 FQNEAQ. CDR3 region: CASSGTGGIRYF. The CDR3 region has the DNA TGTGCCAGCAGCGGAACAGGGGGCATCAGATATTTT.

V usage is TRBV7-2 and J usage is TRBJ2-5; D not certain. The CDR3 runs to 12 residues. The V end lost 0 bases, the J end lost 5 bases, and 4 bases lay between the germline ends. Germline V gives CDR1 SGHTA, CDR2 FQGNSA. DNA for the CDR3: TGTGCCAGCAGCTTAGCGCGGGAGACCCAGTACTTC. This gives the protein CASSLARETQYF.

This rearrangement joins TRBV29-1 to TRBJ1-1, with D uncertain. The CDR3 covers 13 residues. Germline V gene sequence: CDR1 SQVTM, CDR2 ANQGSEA. V lost 2 bases and J 4 bases, leaving 11 bases between the germline ends. CDR3 region: CSVERDDGTEAFF. The CDR3 DNA reads as TGCAGCGTTGAACGGGATGACGGCACTGAAGCTTTCTTT.

The gene calls are TRBV2 and TRBJ2-7, with 8 bases that match TRBD1. The junction had 10 bases not matched to a gene; V was cut back by 4 bases and J by 2 bases. The germline V gene has CDR1 SNHLY and CDR2 FYNNEI. This CDR3 is built from 16 residues. CDR3 sequence (DNA): TGTGCCAGCAGTGCAACGGGACAGGCAGCGACCTACGAGCAGTACTTC. It translates to CASSATGQAATYEQYF.

This clone showed up just once. This sequence joins TRBV19 and TRBJ1-5, with no clear D. Looked up from germline, CDR1 is LNHDA and CDR2 is SQIVND (reference sequence). Trimming took off 6 bases at V and 1 base at J, with 13 bases between the two ends. This CDR3 comprises 15 residues. The DNA of the CDR3 is TGTGCCAGTAGCATGATGGGGAGCAGCAATCAGCCCCAGCATTTT. It encodes CASSMMGSSNQPQHF.

The chain employs TRBV27 and TRBJ1-4, with 7 bases matching TRBD1. The CDR3 loop spans 15 amino acids. The V gene's germline CDR1 is MNHEY and CDR2 SMNVEV (reference sequence). V shed 4 bases and J 3 bases; nucleotides not matched to a gene: 5. CDR3 coding DNA: TGTGCCAGCAGTTCCTCCAGGGGGTCTAATGAAAAACTGTTTTTT. Amino acid sequence: CASSSSRGSNEKLFF.

The chain is built from TRBV27 and TRBJ2-2; 8 nucleotides line up with TRBD2. Germline trimming cut 4 bases from V and 0 bases from J; bases unmatched to any gene: 7. The CDR3 is 17 residues long. Germline V CDR1 and CDR2: MNHEY, SMNVEV (reference sequence). Here the CDR3 reads CASSYTRGVSNTGELFF. CDR3 in DNA: TGTGCCAGCAGTTATACGCGGGGGGTCTCGAACACCGGGGAGCTGTTTTTT.

The chain has TRBV4-2 and TRBJ1-1, with TRBD1 as a possible D gene (6 bases). This CDR3 comprises 16 residues. V gave up 0 bases and J gave up 2 bases, with 13 bases separating them. Germline CDR1 is LGHNA and CDR2 is YNFKEQ. CDR3 residues: CASSQDLGGLNTEAFF. In nucleotides, the CDR3 is TGTGCCAGCAGCCAAGATTTGGGGGGGCTAAACACTGAAGCTTTCTTT.

The chain uses TRBV9 and TRBJ2-5, with 9 nucleotides matching TRBD2. This CDR3 has 17 residues. V shed 4 bases and J 3 bases; nucleotides not matched to a gene: 13. Per the germline V gene, CDR1 is SGDLS and CDR2 is YYNGEE. The CDR3 protein is CASSPRQGGGAEETQYF. The CDR3 region has the DNA TGTGCCAGCAGCCCCCGACAGGGCGGGGGGGCAGAAGAGACCCAGTACTTC.

The chain joins TRBV30 to TRBJ1-2, with 7 positions matching TRBD1. The CDR3 covers 13 residues. V was clipped by 3 bases and J by 9 bases; unmatched bases: 10. The germline V gene encodes CDR1 GTSNPN and CDR2 SVGIG (reference sequence). In nucleotides, the CDR3 is TGTGCCTGGAGCTTGGGGCAGGGGGATCGCTACACCTTC. Translating gives CAWSLGQGDRYTF.

V is TRBV7-2 and J is TRBJ2-5; D unresolved. V was cut by 4 bases and J by 1 base, with 10 bases left in between. CDR3 length equals 14 residues. CDR1 and CDR2 from the germline V gene are SGHTA and FQGNSA. CDR3 DNA sequence: TGTGCCAGCAGCTCCTCGATGGCCCAAGAGACCCAGTACTTC. Its protein is CASSSSMAQETQYF.